This T cell receptor (beta chain) was sequenced for a study of cytomegalovirus exposure and HLA in healthy donors. Measured with immunoSEQ multiplex PCR; TCRdb has only the in-frame clones, and not every one. This table has tens of thousands of clones, about 93% appearing once. Donors were drawn from the approximately 120-subject validation cohort, separate from the roughly 670-subject first cohort. Trimming cost V 2 bases and J 2 bases, with 10 bases left between them. The CDR3 extends over 15 amino acids. Germline-derived CDR1 and CDR2 are SGHAT and FQNNGV. There are a few counts of this clone. The sequence came from a woman in her 30s in good health and CMV-seropositive. Sequenced input: PBMCs. The genes are TRBV11-2 and TRBJ1-5, with no clear D. The CDR3 sequence: CASSLTDGGNQPQHF. CDR3 coding DNA: TGTGCCAGCAGCTTAACGGACGGGGGCAATCAGCCCCAGCATTTT.